This entry is about one T cell receptor (beta chain). CD8 cells classed as naive were CD45RO-negative and positively selected for CCR7, excluding terminally differentiated effector memory CD45RA+ cells. These data belong to a study of shared clonotypes between healthy human individuals. Original methodology: Owing to the provision of junction-only sequences devoid of quality scores by immunoSEQ, filtering differed. Here immunoSEQ multiplex PCR was the method, and the copy in TCRdb shows in-frame clones only, minus some. V and J calls and clone size are as listed in that table; D and trimming were resolved from the DNA. In the table there are about 2.1 million clones, 85% to 95% of which are singletons. Germline V CDR1 and CDR2: LNHDA, SQIVND (reference sequence). The CDR3 contains 15 residues. Trimming removed 6 bases at V and 5 bases at J, with 16 bases between.

The genes are TRBV19 and TRBJ1-4, with D perhaps matching TRBD1 (6 bases). Material for sequencing was naive CD8+ T cells from PBMCs. The receptor's source is a man between 18 and 35 years old in good health. Some clones in this sample may be carry-over from other donors' samples. This chain's CDR3 is CASSTPGTPNEKLFF. CDR3 bases: TGTGCCAGTAGCACGCCCGGGACACCGAATGAAAAACTGTTTTTT.